The 10 T cell receptor beta chains in this list originate from one sample, sequenced in a study of shared clonotypes between healthy human individuals. Here immunoSEQ multiplex PCR was the method, and the copy in TCRdb shows in-frame clones only, minus some. The table includes about 2.4 million clones, over 85% detected once. Source material: naive CD4+ T cells from PBMCs. Regarding subset: CD45RA+ positively selected. The receptors derive from a man aged 18 to 30 in good health. Some clones in this sample may be carry-over from other donors' samples.

The rearrangement joins TRBV29-1 to TRBJ2-7; a possible D gene is TRBD2 (5 bases). The CDR3 has 14 amino acids. Germline V gene lookup returns CDR1 SQVTM and CDR2 ANQGSEA. The V end was cut by 2 bases, the J end by 3 bases, with 14 bases between. The DNA for the CDR3 is TGCAGCGTTGAAATGCTAGCCGGGCGCTACGAGCAGTACTTC. This translates into CSVEMLAGRYEQYF.

This clone was seen only a few times. This sample also contains other DNA sequences that code for the same CDR3. V gene TRBV7-2 combines with J gene TRBJ2-5; D remains unclear. V shed 2 bases and J shed 1 base, with 5 bases lying between them. The CDR3 has 13 amino acids. Germline assignment: CDR1 SGHTA and CDR2 FQGNSA. The CDR3 loop is CASSLSRQETQYF. As DNA, the CDR3 is TGTGCCAGCAGCTTATCGCGCCAAGAGACCCAGTACTTC.

The rearrangement links TRBV30 to TRBJ1-4, with D perhaps TRBD1 (5 bases). CDR1 is GTSNPN, CDR2 SVGIG, per germline (reference sequence). CDR3 length: 15 amino acids. V lost 0 bases and J 7 bases, leaving 15 bases between the germline ends. Written as DNA, the CDR3 is TGTGCCTGGAGTGTACAGAGGGGAGTTGGTGAAAAACTGTTTTTT. This encodes CAWSVQRGVGEKLFF.

This clone was recorded only once. This chain joins TRBV4-1 and TRBJ2-1; D is uncertain. This CDR3 has 12 residues. Germline V gives CDR1 MGHRA, CDR2 YSYEKL. The germline V and J ends were trimmed by 4 bases and 9 bases, with 10 bases remaining between them. The CDR3 loop reads CASSRPRSEQFF. CDR3 coding DNA: TGCGCCAGCAGCCGTCCCCGGAGTGAGCAGTTCTTC.

Comment on this clone: The sample carries other DNA sequences with the same CDR3. The CDR3 is CASSLRGETQYF. CDR3 in DNA: TGTGCCAGCAGCCTAAGGGGAGAGACCCAGTACTTC. The rearrangement links TRBV27 to TRBJ2-5; D is perhaps TRBD1 (5 bases). This CDR3 has 12 amino acids. Germline V gene data show CDR1 as MNHEY and CDR2 as SMNVEV (reference sequence). The V end was cut by 6 bases, the J end by 4 bases, with 9 bases between.

About this clone itself: The same CDR3 arises from other DNA sequences in this sample as well. The chain combines TRBV28 with TRBJ1-2; D gene unclear. The germline gives CDR1 MDHEN, CDR2 SYDVKM. The CDR3 is 13 amino acids. V lost 5 bases to trimming and J lost 4 bases, with 11 bases between them. CDR3 DNA: TGTGCCAGCAGTCCCGGGAGCTCCTATGGCTACACCTTC. It translates to CASSPGSSYGYTF.

The V and J genes are TRBV14 and TRBJ2-1, with a possible D match to TRBD1 (5 bases). The germline gives CDR1 SGHDN, CDR2 FVKESK. The CDR3 has 16 residues. Trimming removed 1 base from V and 7 bases from J, with 17 bases in between. The CDR3 reads CASSQAGRVNVNEQFF. The CDR3 DNA is TGTGCCAGCAGCCAAGCCGGCAGGGTTAATGTGAATGAGCAGTTCTTC.

The V and J genes are TRBV5-1 and TRBJ2-3, with 7 nucleotides matching TRBD2. Germline V lookup: CDR1 SGHRS, CDR2 YFSETQ. The CDR3 has 14 amino acids. V lost 5 bases to trimming and J lost 3 bases; unmatched junction nucleotides: 6. The chain's CDR3 is CASRAGVGTDTQYF. DNA for the CDR3: TGCGCCAGCAGGGCGGGAGTGGGTACAGATACGCAGTATTTT.

The chain joins TRBV6-1 to TRBJ2-7, with TRBD2 matching over 10 bases. CDR1 is MNHNS and CDR2 is SASEGT in the germline V gene. The V gene end was trimmed by 5 bases and the J gene end by 11 bases; junction bases not matched to a gene: 12. The CDR3 runs 14 residues. This chain's CDR3 is CASSSGTSARGKYF. As DNA, the CDR3 is TGTGCCAGCAGTTCCGGGACTAGCGCCCGTGGGAAGTACTTC.

The V gene is TRBV11-2, the J gene TRBJ2-3; 8 bases agree with TRBD2. The trim removed 5 bases at V and 5 bases at J, leaving 12 bases unmatched. Germline CDR1 and CDR2: SGHAT and FQNNGV. The CDR3 contains 16 residues. In nucleotides, the CDR3 is TGTGCCAGCAGCCTGAGGATAGCGGGGACGGGAGATACGCAGTATTTT. This gives the protein CASSLRIAGTGDTQYF. The whole variable domain, filled in from reference TRBV11-2 and TRBJ2-3, reads EAGVAQSPRYKIIEKRQSVAFWCNPISGHATLYWYQQILGQGPKLLIQFQNNGVVDDSQLPKDRFSAERLKGVDSTLKIQPAKLEDSAVYLCASSLRIAGTGDTQYFGPGTRLTVL.